The clone carrying this T cell receptor beta chain has just one count. The length of the CDR3 is 14 residues. The germline CDR1 and CDR2 sequences are MNHNY and SVGAGI (reference sequence). The ends lost 6 bases at V and 10 bases at J; junction bases unmatched: 9. The data were taken from a study of control samples from healthy donors and cancer patients. Generated by immunoSEQ multiplex PCR, the TCRdb table keeps only in-frame clones and is missing some. The sample lists over 15,000 clones, more than 75% seen once, with approximately 10% in the top ten. The chain combines TRBV6-6 with TRBJ1-6, with 7 bases that match TRBD1. The sequencing sample was made of PBMCs. The receptor was derived from a woman in her 70s with colorectal cancer. CDR3 DNA sequence: TGTGCCAGCAGCCGGGAGGGACAGAGGTCACCCCTCCACTTT. Its translation: CASSREGQRSPLHF.